At least ten counts were recorded for the clone carrying this T cell receptor beta chain. Its antigen remains unknown. The CDR3 is 16 amino acids. V lost 1 base, J lost 10 bases, and 6 bases stayed unmatched. Germline V gives CDR1 SGHVS, CDR2 FQNEAQ. Combining iRepertoire HTBI primers with Arm-PCR of CDR3 regions, the authors built TCR beta libraries. Each CDR3 protein gets one entry after TCRdb re-called the multiplex PCR reads with MiXCR. Of around 400,000 distinct CDR3 sequences detected, around a sixth appear once; the ten largest clones hold 20% to 25%. Described time point: newly diagnosed GD, antithyroid drugs for less than 3 months. Scientists built the TCR library using RNA that was extracted from PBMCs. This record comes from a study of regulatory T cells in long-lasting Graves disease. Study details: Graves' patients diagnosed newly had used antithyroid drugs under 3 months. Findings and limits, study-wide: Persistent cases favored TRBV28, TRBJ1-2 and TRBJ2-5.

The chain has TRBV7-8 and TRBJ1-6; TRBD1 matches 11 bases. This TCR derives from a female donor with Graves disease. Source: peripheral blood mononuclear cells (PBMCs), taken at new diagnosis, from a patient treated with antithyroid drugs. The CDR3 reads CASSLVWTGGESPLHF. As DNA, the CDR3 is TGTGCCAGCAGCTTAGTATGGACAGGGGGCGAATCACCCCTCCACTTT.